These T cell receptor beta chains were read from a single sample in a study of identical twins. Using its own MiXCR run on the 5' RACE reads, TCRdb lists one record per CDR3 protein. There are some 690,000 distinct CDR3 sequences in the sample; over 20% occur only once, and roughly 4.3% lies in the top ten. The same data also contributed to another study, on T cells expressing NK-cell markers.

Material: PBMCs. These receptors were obtained from a woman aged 18-29 years in good health. CDR3s include the opening cysteine and the closing phenylalanine or tryptophan. The D gene is left open where the match is weak. The size of a clone is reported for some rows only, either as once, few or many, or as a class for expanded clones.

NA,TRBJ2-5,TRBV10-1,NA,CASSERDTGETQYF,TGCGCCAGCAGTGAGCGGGACACGGGAGAGACCCAGTACTTC
many,TRBJ2-7,TRBV5-1,TRBD2,CASSPGGSGGSYEQYF,TGCGCCAGCAGCCCCGGGGGTAGCGGGGGCTCCTACGAGCAGTACTTC
NA,TRBJ1-1,TRBV6-5,TRBD1,CASSYRGQGFTEAFF,TGTGCCAGCAGTTACCGAGGACAGGGCTTCACTGAAGCTTTCTTT
few,TRBJ2-1,TRBV18,TRBD2,CASSPRLAGVGSDEQFF,TGTGCCAGCTCACCACGCCTTGCGGGAGTGGGGAGCGATGAGCAGTTCTTC
many,TRBJ2-1,TRBV12-3/TRBV12-4,NA,CASSFGDYNEQFF,TGTGCCAGCAGTTTTGGGGACTACAATGAGCAGTTCTTC
few,TRBJ2-2,TRBV5-1,TRBD2,CASRREDTGELFF,TGCGCCAGCCGTCGGGAGGACACCGGGGAGCTGTTTTTT
few,TRBJ1-5,TRBV20-1,NA,CSARADRNQPQHF,TGCAGTGCTAGGGCGGACAGAAATCAGCCCCAGCATTTT
few,TRBJ2-5,TRBV12-3/TRBV12-4,TRBD1,CASSNTGVRETQYF,TGTGCCAGCAGCAACACAGGGGTACGGGAGACCCAGTACTTC
NA,TRBJ2-1,TRBV20-1,TRBD2,CSAQKGLAAFYNEQFF,TGCAGTGCCCAGAAGGGACTAGCGGCCTTCTACAATGAGCAGTTCTTC
many,TRBJ2-1,TRBV20-1,NA,CSATDYNEQFF,TGCAGTGCTACCGATTACAATGAGCAGTTCTTC
many,TRBJ2-7,TRBV11-2,NA,CASSSVSDEQYF,TGTGCCAGCAGCTCGGTCAGTGACGAGCAGTACTTC
few,TRBJ2-3,TRBV6-5,TRBD2,CASSYGTSGGPDTDTQYF,TGTGCCAGCAGTTACGGGACTAGCGGGGGGCCCGACACAGATACGCAGTATTTT
once,TRBJ2-5,TRBV20-1,NA,CSAPPLTGQETQYF,TGCAGTGCTCCGCCACTGACAGGACAAGAGACCCAGTACTTC
NA,TRBJ2-5,TRBV20-1,TRBD2,CSARVLGLAGGETQYF,TGCAGTGCTAGAGTCCTCGGACTAGCGGGGGGAGAGACCCAGTACTTC
many,TRBJ2-7,TRBV6-2/TRBV6-3,TRBD2,CASRFLAGDKYEQYF,TGTGCCAGCAGATTCCTAGCGGGAGACAAGTACGAGCAGTACTTC
NA,TRBJ2-2,TRBV4-1,TRBD2,CASSRGRDTGELFF,TGCGCCAGCAGCCGCGGGAGGGACACCGGGGAGCTGTTTTTT
NA,TRBJ2-2,TRBV4-3,NA,CASSQDRRVLGTGELFF,TGCGCCAGCAGCCAAGATCGACGGGTATTGGGCACCGGGGAGCTGTTTTTT
NA,TRBJ2-2,TRBV27,TRBD1,CASRRGTVNTGELFF,TGTGCCAGCAGGAGGGGGACAGTGAACACCGGGGAGCTGTTTTTT
few,TRBJ1-2,TRBV25-1,TRBD1,CASSEGDRSPLPYGYTF,TGTGCCAGCAGTGAAGGGGACAGGAGCCCCCTCCCTTATGGCTACACCTTC
NA,TRBJ1-4,TRBV5-1,NA,CASSAGGQGEKLFF,TGCGCCAGCAGCGCCGGTGGGCAAGGTGAAAAACTGTTTTTT
NA,TRBJ2-1,TRBV12-3/TRBV12-4,TRBD1,CASSSGTGVLDEQFF,TGTGCCAGCAGTTCCGGGACAGGGGTCTTGGATGAGCAGTTCTTC
NA,TRBJ2-3,TRBV9,NA,CASSVDREITDTQYF,TGTGCCAGCAGCGTAGATCGGGAGATAACAGATACGCAGTATTTT
NA,TRBJ2-1,TRBV6-4,TRBD2,CASSVGNSGSLLEQFF,TGTGCCAGCAGTGTGGGGAATAGCGGGAGTCTTTTGGAGCAGTTCTTC
few,TRBJ2-1,TRBV6-1,TRBD2,CASSRLAGGRVEQFF,TGTGCCAGCAGCCGACTAGCGGGGGGGAGGGTTGAGCAGTTCTTC